A single sample gave rise to the 27 T cell receptor beta chains below, sequenced in a study of T-cell reconstitution after alpha-beta-depleted transplantation in children. Preparation of the TCRbeta library was carried out with unique molecular identifiers. One entry per CDR3 protein, called by TCRdb with MiXCR from the PCR reads. Of about 440,000 distinct CDR3 sequences in the sample, over 40% are singletons; the top ten hold 27%. The specimen was PBMCs, collected before TCRalphabeta/CD19-depleted stem cell transplant. The origin of the receptors is a girl under 10 years old with aplastic anemia, due to receive a stem cell transplant.

V is TRBV12-3 or TRBV12-4 and J is TRBJ2-7, with D unresolved. V gave up 4 bases and J gave up 0 bases, with 16 bases separating them. The CDR3 extends over 16 amino acids. The CDR3 here is CASSSLQGITSYEQYF. CDR3 coding DNA: TGTGCCAGCAGTTCCCTACAAGGGATCACCTCCTACGAGCAGTACTTC.

This chain links TRBV5-8 with TRBJ1-1, with D possibly being TRBD1 (6 bases). CDR1 SGHTS and CDR2 YDEGEE come from the germline V gene. The CDR3 has 17 amino acids. Trimming pared 0 bases from V and 3 bases from J, leaving 18 bases between. The CDR3 bases are TGTGCCAGCAGCTTGGCCAGAAGGGGGGCAAGGGACACTGAAGCTTTCTTT. Protein: CASSLARRGARDTEAFF. The full variable domain, in which reference TRBV5-8 and TRBJ1-1 provide the parts outside the CDR3, is EAGVTQSPTHLIKTRGQQATLRCSPISGHTSVYWYQQALGLGLQFLLWYDEGEERNRGNFPPRFSGRQFPNYSSELNVNALELEDSALYLCASSLARRGARDTEAFFGQGTRLTVV.

This clonotype was detected many times. The V gene is TRBV5-1, the J gene TRBJ2-5, with 11 nucleotides matching TRBD2. V lost 2 bases to trimming and J lost 4 bases; unmatched junction nucleotides: 4. In germline, CDR1 is SGHRS, CDR2 YFSETQ. CDR3 length: 15 residues. The CDR3, as DNA: TGCGCCAGCAGCTTATCTCTAGCGGGAGGAGAGACCCAGTACTTC. This encodes CASSLSLAGGETQYF.

In its sample, this clonotype was seen a few times. The chain links TRBV12-3 or TRBV12-4 to TRBJ2-3; D is perhaps TRBD2 (5 bases). There are 13 residues in the CDR3. V lost 0 bases and J lost 5, with 6 bases in between. Written as DNA, the CDR3 is TGTGCCAGCAGTTTAGCGCGGGTAGATACGCAGTATTTT. It translates to CASSLARVDTQYF.

This chain connects TRBV5-6 to TRBJ1-3, with D uncertain. The CDR3 consists of 16 residues. Per germline, CDR1 SGHDT and CDR2 YYEEEE. V gave up 2 bases and J gave up 0 bases, with 12 bases separating them. The CDR3 DNA reads as TGTGCCAGCAGCTTAATCGGCAAACTCTCTGGAAACACCATATATTTT. It translates to CASSLIGKLSGNTIYF.

This clonotype showed up just a few times. V is TRBV7-6 and J is TRBJ2-3; the match to TRBD2 covers 11 bases. Germline assignment: CDR1 SGHVS and CDR2 FNYEAQ. V lost 5 bases to trimming and J lost 4 bases; unmatched junction nucleotides: 8. This CDR3 has 16 amino acids. The chain's CDR3 is CASSLTTSGISDTQYF. CDR3 sequence (DNA): TGTGCCAGCAGCCTAACGACTAGCGGGATCTCAGATACGCAGTATTTT.

The rearrangement links TRBV9 to TRBJ2-5; tentatively, D is TRBD1 (5 bases). This CDR3 is 13 amino acids long. Trimming took 3 bases from V and 5 from J, leaving 11 bases between them. Germline-derived CDR1 and CDR2 are SGDLS and YYNGEE. CDR3 sequence reads: CASSGPKGETQYF. The CDR3 DNA reads TGTGCCAGCAGCGGACCGAAGGGGGAGACCCAGTACTTC.

At least ten counts were recorded for this clonotype. The junction departs from germline at one end; a sequencing error may be responsible. This chain joins TRBV5-1 and TRBJ2-2; D unresolved. CDR1 and CDR2 from the germline V gene are SGHRS and YFSETQ. The CDR3 totals 11 residues. The CDR3 region has the DNA TGTGCCAGCAGAGACACCGGGGAGCTGTTTTTT. Its protein product is CASRDTGELFF.

This clonotype was picked up a small number of times. The chain uses TRBV24-1 and TRBJ2-7, with 10 bases identical to TRBD1. Germline V gives CDR1 KGHDR, CDR2 SFDVKD. V lost 9 bases to trimming and J lost 4 bases; unmatched junction nucleotides: 5. This CDR3 region has 13 residues. This CDR3 is CATSGTGAYEQYF. The CDR3 DNA follows: TGTGCCACCTCTGGGACAGGGGCGTACGAGCAGTACTTC.

The genes are TRBV20-1 and TRBJ2-1; 7 bases are a match to TRBD2. Germline V gives CDR1 DFQATT, CDR2 SNEGSKA (reference sequence). The CDR3 contains 12 residues. V lost 4 bases to trimming and J lost 14 bases; unmatched junction nucleotides: 11. The chain's CDR3 is CSAMGGSGFKFF. CDR3 bases: TGCAGTGCTATGGGCGGTAGCGGGTTTAAGTTCTTC.

This clonotype appeared many times. V usage is TRBV7-2 and J usage is TRBJ2-1; 9 nucleotides line up with TRBD1. Per the germline V gene, CDR1 is SGHTA and CDR2 is FQGNSA. The CDR3 sequence is 15 residues long. J gave up 5 bases and V 4 bases, and 6 bases lay outside the gene matches. CDR3 protein: CASSSPGTGHNEQFF. As DNA, the CDR3 is TGTGCCAGCAGCTCCCCCGGGACAGGGCACAATGAGCAGTTCTTC. Combining the CDR3 with reference TRBV7-2 and TRBJ2-1 gives the whole variable domain GAGVSQSPSNKVTEKGKDVELRCDPISGHTALYWYRQSLGQGLEFLIYFQGNSAPDKSGLPSDRFSAERTGGSVSTLTIQRTQQEDSAVYLCASSSPGTGHNEQFFGPGTRLTVL.

The sample holds a few counts of this clonotype. The chain joins TRBV5-1 to TRBJ2-5; D is unresolved. CDR1 is SGHRS and CDR2 is YFSETQ in the germline V gene. Between the trimmed V and J ends, which lost 0 bases and 2 bases, there was a span of 11 bases. CDR3 size: 15 residues. The CDR3 bases are TGCGCCAGCAGCTTGGATGCCGGCCGTCAAGAGACCCAGTACTTC. This codes for CASSLDAGRQETQYF.

J is TRBJ2-3 and V is TRBV15; 8 nucleotides line up with TRBD2. The V gene end was trimmed by 0 bases and the J gene end by 4 bases; junction bases not matched to a gene: 9. Germline V CDR1 and CDR2: LNHNV, YYDKDF (reference sequence). The CDR3 has 17 amino acids. DNA of the CDR3: TGTGCCACCAGCAGAGACCCAATAAGCGGGAGCCCAGATACGCAGTATTTT. This encodes CATSRDPISGSPDTQYF.

This chain connects TRBV9 to TRBJ2-1, with TRBD2 matching 8 bases. V lost 0 bases to trimming and J lost 8 bases; unmatched junction nucleotides: 7. CDR3 length: 15 amino acids. Germline CDR1 and CDR2: SGDLS and YYNGEE. CDR3 DNA: TGTGCCAGCAGCGTAGATGGGACTAGTTCGTATGAGCAGTTCTTC. Its protein product is CASSVDGTSSYEQFF.

The chain joins TRBV6-5 to TRBJ2-1; D is undetermined. The germline V and J ends were trimmed by 0 bases and 0 bases, with 9 bases remaining between them. The CDR3 contains 16 residues. The germline gives CDR1 MNHEY, CDR2 SVGAGI. CDR3 coding DNA: TGTGCCAGCAGTTACTCTAGGTATAGCTCCTACAATGAGCAGTTCTTC. Amino acid sequence: CASSYSRYSSYNEQFF.

The chain recombines TRBV18 with TRBJ1-5; D gene uncertain. CDR3 length: 17 amino acids. The ends were cut back, 4 bases at V and 0 bases at J, with 16 bases in the middle. Germline V lookup: CDR1 KGHSH, CDR2 LQKENI. The CDR3 here is CASSLRKTQTSNQPQHF. The CDR3 DNA is TGTGCCAGCTCACTTCGGAAGACCCAGACTAGCAATCAGCCCCAGCATTTT.

Concerning this clonotype itself: Its ends do not fully match the called genes, so a read error is possible. The chain combines TRBV5-1 with TRBJ2-7; no firm D call. Germline CDR1 and CDR2: SGHRS and YFSETQ. There are 15 residues in the CDR3. This CDR3 is CASSPPWSGSYEQYF. In DNA, the CDR3 is TGCGCCAGCAGCCCGCCCTGGTCAGGTTCCTACGAACAGTACTTT.

The chain is built from TRBV20-1 and TRBJ2-1, with D uncertain. Trimming took off 6 bases at V and 0 bases at J, with 12 bases between the two ends. The V gene's germline CDR1 is DFQATT and CDR2 SNEGSKA (reference sequence). The CDR3 spans 14 residues. The CDR3 loop is CSASTPASYNEQFF. CDR3 sequence (DNA): TGCAGTGCCTCGACCCCGGCCTCCTACAATGAGCAGTTCTTC.

The gene calls are TRBV29-1 and TRBJ1-1; the D gene is possibly TRBD1 (6 bases). The length of the CDR3 is 14 residues. Per the germline V gene, CDR1 is SQVTM and CDR2 is ANQGSEA. V lost 7 bases, J lost 0 bases, and 15 bases lay in between. The CDR3 nucleotides read TGCAGCGCCTTCCCGGGGGGGCTGAACACTGAAGCTTTCTTT. Residues: CSAFPGGLNTEAFF.

This clonotype was counted only a few times. This chain connects TRBV7-9 to TRBJ1-2; a weak D match, TRBD1 (6 bases). Germline values: CDR1 SEHNR, CDR2 FQNEAQ (reference sequence). This CDR3 has 16 residues. V was trimmed by 1 base and J by 9 bases, leaving 21 bases between them. Here the CDR3 DNA reads TGTGCCAGCAGCTTAGAGGCGGGACACCTCAGTCTGAGCTACACCTTC. Residues: CASSLEAGHLSLSYTF. Full variable domain (remainder filled in from reference TRBV7-9 and TRBJ1-2): DTGVSQNPRHKITKRGQNVTFRCDPISEHNRLYWYRQTLGQGPEFLTYFQNEAQLEKSRLLSDRFSAERPKGSFSTLEIQRTEQGDSAMYLCASSLEAGHLSLSYTFGSGTRLTVV.

V usage is TRBV7-8 and J usage is TRBJ1-6; tentative D call: TRBD1 (5 bases). Germline V gives CDR1 SGHVS, CDR2 FQNEAQ. Trimming stripped 5 bases from V and 8 bases from J, with 19 bases between. The CDR3 extends over 16 amino acids. In DNA form, the CDR3 reads TGTGCCAGCAGCACCGGGACTCCCGAGGGAGATTCACCCCTCCACTTT. This codes for CASSTGTPEGDSPLHF.

This clonotype is a singleton in its sample. The chain is built from TRBV20-1 and TRBJ2-1; the match to TRBD2 covers 9 bases. Trimming at V came to 2 bases and at J to 0 bases, leaving 5 bases not matched to a gene. Germline V lookup: CDR1 DFQATT, CDR2 SNEGSKA (reference sequence). The CDR3 is 16 residues long. CDR3 DNA: TGCAGTGCTAGATGGCTAGCGGGGATCTCCTACAATGAGCAGTTCTTC. Its protein is CSARWLAGISYNEQFF.

This clonotype appeared many times. CDR3 sequence reads: CSHWALNTDTQYF. The CDR3 DNA follows: TGCAGCCACTGGGCTCTCAATACAGATACGCAGTATTTT. V usage is TRBV20-1 and J usage is TRBJ2-3; D is unclear. The germline gives CDR1 DFQATT, CDR2 SNEGSKA (reference sequence). The CDR3 consists of 13 residues.

This clonotype was detected only a few times. This chain joins TRBV20-1 and TRBJ1-2, with 9 positions matching TRBD1. The CDR3 spans 13 residues. CDR1 and CDR2 from the germline V gene are DFQATT and SNEGSKA (reference sequence). V dropped 6 bases and J dropped 7; count of bases not matched to a gene: 9. The CDR3 nucleotides read TGCAGTGCATCGCATACAGGGGGCTTTGGCTACACCTTC. It translates to CSASHTGGFGYTF.

This clonotype was seen at least ten times. V and J are TRBV7-2 and TRBJ2-1; D not resolved. This CDR3 spans 11 amino acids. The V end was cut by 5 bases, the J end by 12 bases, with 11 bases between. Germline values: CDR1 SGHTA, CDR2 FQGNSA. The CDR3 protein is CASSVYGPQFF. The CDR3 DNA follows: TGTGCCAGCAGCGTATACGGTCCGCAGTTCTTC.

The table lists this clonotype with a count of one. The chain combines TRBV29-1 with TRBJ2-3; no definite D call. Per the germline V gene, CDR1 is SQVTM and CDR2 is ANQGSEA. CDR3 length: 12 residues. The germline V and J ends were trimmed by 1 base and 6 bases, with 8 bases remaining between them. CDR3 sequence: CSVEASWDTQYF. DNA for the CDR3: TGCAGCGTTGAAGCCTCGTGGGATACGCAGTATTTT.

This clonotype occurred many times. The gene calls are TRBV3-1 and TRBJ2-7; D gene ambiguous. In germline, CDR1 is LGHDT, CDR2 YNNKEL (reference sequence). Trimming took 4 bases from V and 0 from J, leaving 10 bases between them. The CDR3 has 14 residues. The CDR3 region is CASSPVVSSYEQYF. CDR3 sequence (DNA): TGTGCCAGCAGCCCCGTGGTTAGCTCCTACGAGCAGTACTTC.